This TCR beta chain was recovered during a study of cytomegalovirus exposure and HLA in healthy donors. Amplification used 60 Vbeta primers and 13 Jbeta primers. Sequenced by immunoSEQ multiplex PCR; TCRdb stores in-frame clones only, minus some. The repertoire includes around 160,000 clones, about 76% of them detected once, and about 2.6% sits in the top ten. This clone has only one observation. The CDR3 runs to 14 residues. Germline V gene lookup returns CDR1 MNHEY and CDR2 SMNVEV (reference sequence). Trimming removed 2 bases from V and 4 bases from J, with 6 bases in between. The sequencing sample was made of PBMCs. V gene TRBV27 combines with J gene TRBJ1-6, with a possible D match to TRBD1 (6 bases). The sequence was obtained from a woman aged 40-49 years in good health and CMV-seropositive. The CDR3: CASSLTGYNSPLHF. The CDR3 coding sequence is TGTGCCAGCAGTTTAACAGGGTATAATTCACCCCTCCACTTT.